This T cell receptor (beta chain) appears in the sequencing data of a study of CD8 T cell repertoires and HIV-1 epitope variants. Study information: Each of Twenty-five Gag and Nef epitope peptides stimulated a separate culture.

Sequencing of TCR beta CDR3 used immunoSEQ survey depth. Method: immunoSEQ multiplex PCR; TCRdb's copy keeps in-frame clones and lacks some. The table includes 4,500 to 5,000 clones, roughly 67% detected once. To note about this clone: The antigen is not known.

This CDR3 comprises 14 residues. Germline CDR1 is SGDLS and CDR2 is YYNGEE. V was shortened by 4 bases and J by 0 bases, with 10 bases between the two germline ends. Sequenced sample: cultured CD8+ T cells derived from PBMCs. The receptor was derived from a male donor with HIV. The V gene is TRBV9, the J gene TRBJ1-1, with a tentative D call TRBD1 (5 bases). The CDR3 nucleotides are TGTGCCAGCAGCTCGGGGGAAATGAACACTGAAGCTTTCTTT. Its protein is CASSSGEMNTEAFF.